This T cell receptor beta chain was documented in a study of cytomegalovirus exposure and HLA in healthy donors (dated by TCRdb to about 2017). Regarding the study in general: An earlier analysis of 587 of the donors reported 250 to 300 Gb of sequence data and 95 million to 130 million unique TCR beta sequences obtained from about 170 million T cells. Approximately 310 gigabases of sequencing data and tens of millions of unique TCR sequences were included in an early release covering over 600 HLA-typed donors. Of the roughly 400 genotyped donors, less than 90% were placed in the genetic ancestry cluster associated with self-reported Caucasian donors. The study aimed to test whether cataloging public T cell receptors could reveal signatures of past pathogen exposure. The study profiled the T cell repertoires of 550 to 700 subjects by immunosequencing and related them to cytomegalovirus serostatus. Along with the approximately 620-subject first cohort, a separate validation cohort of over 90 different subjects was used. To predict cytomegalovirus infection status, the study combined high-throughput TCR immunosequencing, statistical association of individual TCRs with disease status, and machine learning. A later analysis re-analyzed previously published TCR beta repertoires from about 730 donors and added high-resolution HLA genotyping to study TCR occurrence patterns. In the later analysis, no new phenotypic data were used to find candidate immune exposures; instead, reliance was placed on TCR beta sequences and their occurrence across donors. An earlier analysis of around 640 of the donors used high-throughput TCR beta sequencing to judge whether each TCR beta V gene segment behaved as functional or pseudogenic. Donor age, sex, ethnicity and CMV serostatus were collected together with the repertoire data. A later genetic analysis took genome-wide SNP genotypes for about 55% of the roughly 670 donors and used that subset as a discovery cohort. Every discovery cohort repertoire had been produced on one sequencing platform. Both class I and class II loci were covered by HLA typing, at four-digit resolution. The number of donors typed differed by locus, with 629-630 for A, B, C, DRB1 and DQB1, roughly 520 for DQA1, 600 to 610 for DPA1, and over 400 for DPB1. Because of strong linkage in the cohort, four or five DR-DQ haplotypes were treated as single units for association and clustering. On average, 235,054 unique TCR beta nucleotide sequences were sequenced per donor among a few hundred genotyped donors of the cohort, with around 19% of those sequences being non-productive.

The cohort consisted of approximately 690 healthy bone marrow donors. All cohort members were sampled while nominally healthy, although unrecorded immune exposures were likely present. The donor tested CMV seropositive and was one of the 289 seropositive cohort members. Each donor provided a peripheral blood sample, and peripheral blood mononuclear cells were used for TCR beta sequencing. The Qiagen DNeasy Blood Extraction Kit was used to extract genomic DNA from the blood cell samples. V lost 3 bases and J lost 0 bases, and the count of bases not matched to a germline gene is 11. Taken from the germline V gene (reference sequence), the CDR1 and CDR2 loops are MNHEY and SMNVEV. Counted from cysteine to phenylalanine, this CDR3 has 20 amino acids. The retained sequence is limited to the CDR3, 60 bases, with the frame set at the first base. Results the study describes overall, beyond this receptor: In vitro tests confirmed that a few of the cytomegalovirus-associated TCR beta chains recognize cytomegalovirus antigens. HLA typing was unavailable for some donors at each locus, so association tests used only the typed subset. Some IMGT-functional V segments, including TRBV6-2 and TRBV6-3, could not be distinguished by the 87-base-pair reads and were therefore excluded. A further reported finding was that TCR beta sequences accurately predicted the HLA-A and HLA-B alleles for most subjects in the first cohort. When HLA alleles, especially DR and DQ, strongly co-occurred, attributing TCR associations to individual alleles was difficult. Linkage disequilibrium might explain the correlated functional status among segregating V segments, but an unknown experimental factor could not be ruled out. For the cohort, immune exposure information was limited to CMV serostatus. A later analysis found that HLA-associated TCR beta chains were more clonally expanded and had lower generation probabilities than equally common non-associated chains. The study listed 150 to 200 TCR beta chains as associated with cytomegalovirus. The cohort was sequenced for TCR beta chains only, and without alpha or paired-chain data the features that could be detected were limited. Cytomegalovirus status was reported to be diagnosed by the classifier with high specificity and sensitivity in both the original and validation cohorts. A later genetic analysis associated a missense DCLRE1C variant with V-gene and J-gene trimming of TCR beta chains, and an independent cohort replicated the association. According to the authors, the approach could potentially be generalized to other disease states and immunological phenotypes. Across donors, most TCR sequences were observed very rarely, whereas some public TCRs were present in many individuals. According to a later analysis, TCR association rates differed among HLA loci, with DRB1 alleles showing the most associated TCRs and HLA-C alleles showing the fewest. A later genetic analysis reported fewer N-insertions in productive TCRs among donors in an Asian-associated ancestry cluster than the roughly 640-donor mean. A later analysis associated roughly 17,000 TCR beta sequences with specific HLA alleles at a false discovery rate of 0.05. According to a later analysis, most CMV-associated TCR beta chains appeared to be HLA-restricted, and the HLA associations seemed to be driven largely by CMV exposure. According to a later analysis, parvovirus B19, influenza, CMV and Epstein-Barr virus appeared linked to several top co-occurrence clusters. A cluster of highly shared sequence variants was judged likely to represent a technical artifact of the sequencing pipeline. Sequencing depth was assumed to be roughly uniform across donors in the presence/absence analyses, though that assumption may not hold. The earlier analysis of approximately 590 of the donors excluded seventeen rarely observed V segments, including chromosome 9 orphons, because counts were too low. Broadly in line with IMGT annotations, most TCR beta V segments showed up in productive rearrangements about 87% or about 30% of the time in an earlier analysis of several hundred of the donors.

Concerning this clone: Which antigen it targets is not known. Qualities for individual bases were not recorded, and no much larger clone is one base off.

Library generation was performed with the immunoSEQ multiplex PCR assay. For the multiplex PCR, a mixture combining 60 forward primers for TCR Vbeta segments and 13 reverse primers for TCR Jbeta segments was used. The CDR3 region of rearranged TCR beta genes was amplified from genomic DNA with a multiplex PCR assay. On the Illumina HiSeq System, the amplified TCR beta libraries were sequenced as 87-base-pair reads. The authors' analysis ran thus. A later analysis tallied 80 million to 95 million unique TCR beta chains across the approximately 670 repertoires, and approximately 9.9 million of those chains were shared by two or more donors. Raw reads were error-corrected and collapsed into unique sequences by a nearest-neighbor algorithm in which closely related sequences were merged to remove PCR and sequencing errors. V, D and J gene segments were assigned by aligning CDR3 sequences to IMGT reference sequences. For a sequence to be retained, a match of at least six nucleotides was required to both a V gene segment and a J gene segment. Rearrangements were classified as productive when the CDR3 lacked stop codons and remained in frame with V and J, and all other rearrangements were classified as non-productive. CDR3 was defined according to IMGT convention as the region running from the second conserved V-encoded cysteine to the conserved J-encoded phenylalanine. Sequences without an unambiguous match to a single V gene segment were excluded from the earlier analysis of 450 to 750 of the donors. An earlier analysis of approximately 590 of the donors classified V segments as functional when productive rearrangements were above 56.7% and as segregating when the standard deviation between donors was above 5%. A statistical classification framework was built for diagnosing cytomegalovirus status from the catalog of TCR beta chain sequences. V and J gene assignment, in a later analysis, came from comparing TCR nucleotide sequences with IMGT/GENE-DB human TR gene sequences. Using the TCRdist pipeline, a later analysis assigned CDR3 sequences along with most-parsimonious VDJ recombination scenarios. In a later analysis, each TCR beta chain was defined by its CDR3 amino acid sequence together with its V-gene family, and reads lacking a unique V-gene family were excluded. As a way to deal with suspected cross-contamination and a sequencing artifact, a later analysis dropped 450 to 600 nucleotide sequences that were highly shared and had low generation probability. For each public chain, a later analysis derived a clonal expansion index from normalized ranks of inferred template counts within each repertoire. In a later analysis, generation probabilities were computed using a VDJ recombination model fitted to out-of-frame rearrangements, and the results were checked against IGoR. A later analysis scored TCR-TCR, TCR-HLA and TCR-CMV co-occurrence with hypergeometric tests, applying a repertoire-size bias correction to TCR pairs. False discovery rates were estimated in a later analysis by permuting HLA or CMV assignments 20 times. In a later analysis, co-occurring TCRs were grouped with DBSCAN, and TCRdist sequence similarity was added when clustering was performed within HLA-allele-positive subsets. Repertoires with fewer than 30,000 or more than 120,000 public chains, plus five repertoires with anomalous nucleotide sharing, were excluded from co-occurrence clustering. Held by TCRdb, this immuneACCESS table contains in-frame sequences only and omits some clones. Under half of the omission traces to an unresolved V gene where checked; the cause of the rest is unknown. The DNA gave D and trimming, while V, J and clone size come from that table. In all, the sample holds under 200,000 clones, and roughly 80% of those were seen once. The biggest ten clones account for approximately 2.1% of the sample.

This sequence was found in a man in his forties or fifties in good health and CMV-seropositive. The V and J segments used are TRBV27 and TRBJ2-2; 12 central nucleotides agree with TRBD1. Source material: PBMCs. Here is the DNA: TGTGCCAGCAGTTTGGGCCCGGGACAGGGGGCGATCTCGAACACCGGGGAGCTGTTTTTT. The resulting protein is CASSLGPGQGAISNTGELFF.